Each of the 22 T cell receptor beta chains below was sequenced from the same sample in a study of T-cell reconstitution after alpha-beta-depleted transplantation in children. Unique molecular identifiers were used to barcode this TCRbeta library. TCRdb itself ran the PCR reads through MiXCR, one entry per CDR3 protein. The table shows 200,000 to 300,000 distinct CDR3 sequences, with about 23% occurring only once. Sample: PBMCs, taken before TCRalphabeta/CD19-depleted stem cell transplant. Receptors originate from a girl aged 2 to 9 with Fanconi anemia, due to receive a stem cell transplant.

The chain employs TRBV3-1 and TRBJ2-3, with D uncertain. Trimming left V 2 bases short and J 4 bases short, with 16 bases between. Germline V gene lookup returns CDR1 LGHDT and CDR2 YNNKEL (reference sequence). This CDR3 has 16 residues. CDR3 nucleotides: TGTGCCAGCAGCCAACTCGTCGCCTCTAGGTCAGATACGCAGTATTTT. It codes for CASSQLVASRSDTQYF.

This clonotype was picked up a small number of times. The V gene is TRBV2, the J gene TRBJ2-7; D gene uncertain. V was trimmed by 10 bases and J by 1 base, leaving 11 bases between them. Germline-derived CDR1 and CDR2 are SNHLY and FYNNEI. This CDR3 region has 12 residues. CDR3 sequence: CAMGNSSYEQYF. CDR3 nucleotides: TGTGCCATGGGGAACAGTTCCTACGAGCAGTACTTC.

This clonotype was seen ten or more times. This chain links TRBV5-1 with TRBJ2-3, with TRBD2 matching 9 bases. V shed 2 bases, J shed 5 bases, and the junction held 3 bases outside the gene matches. Germline CDR1 SGHRS, CDR2 YFSETQ. The CDR3 runs to 14 residues. In DNA form, the CDR3 reads TGCGCCAGCAGCTTCCTACTAGCGGGAGATACGCAGTATTTT. Translation gives CASSFLLAGDTQYF.

This clonotype has at least ten counts. Because it lacks the conserved phenylalanine or tryptophan at the end, this CDR3 is likely a read error. J is TRBJ2-7 and V is TRBV12-3 or TRBV12-4; D possibly corresponds to TRBD1 (6 bases). V was clipped by 6 bases and J by 3 bases, with 15 bases between them. This CDR3 comprises 14 residues. The CDR3 loop reads CASRIPGHVYEQYI. The CDR3 bases are TGTGCCAGCAGAATACCGGGACATGTCTACGAGCAGTACATC.

This rearrangement joins TRBV12-3 or TRBV12-4 to TRBJ2-1, with TRBD2 identical over 7 bases. The V and J ends lost 3 bases and 8 bases, in that order; junction bases with no gene match: 4. There are 13 residues in the CDR3. The CDR3 protein is CASSFLAEDEQFF. The CDR3 DNA is TGTGCCAGCAGTTTCCTAGCGGAGGATGAGCAGTTCTTC.

The chain uses TRBV25-1 and TRBJ2-1, with D possibly TRBD1 on 5 matching bases. V lost 3 bases and J 7 bases, leaving 22 bases between the germline ends. The germline gives CDR1 MGHDK, CDR2 SYGVNS. CDR3 length: 17 amino acids. The CDR3 DNA is TGTGCCAGCAGTGATTGGGGCCGAACCTCGCTGGGGAATGAGCAGTTCTTC. Its translation is CASSDWGRTSLGNEQFF. The full variable domain, its missing parts supplied by reference TRBV25-1 and TRBJ2-1, is EADIYQTPRYLVIGTGKKITLECSQTMGHDKMYWYQQDPGMELHLIHYSYGVNSTEKGDLSSESTVSRIRTEHFPLTLESARPSHTSQYLCASSDWGRTSLGNEQFFGPGTRLTVL.

The genes are TRBV29-1 and TRBJ1-4; D perhaps matches TRBD1 (5 bases). Trimming left V 7 bases short and J 8 bases short, with 14 bases between. The CDR3 totals 12 residues. The germline CDR1 and CDR2 sequences are SQVTM and ANQGSEA. CDR3 sequence reads: CSGGREGEKLFF. CDR3 in DNA: TGCAGCGGAGGCAGGGAAGGCGAAAAACTGTTTTTT.

This clonotype was seen at least ten times. CDR3 DNA: TGTGCCAGCAGCGAGCGGGGGGGACTCCTTACGCAGTATTTT. Its protein product is CASSERGGLLTQYF. The V and J genes are TRBV7-2 and TRBJ2-3; 10 bases agree with TRBD2. V shed 5 bases and J 8 bases; nucleotides not matched to a gene: 7. The CDR3 has 14 amino acids. From germline, CDR1 is SGHTA and CDR2 FQGNSA. The complete variable domain, with remaining parts taken from reference TRBV7-2 and TRBJ2-3, reads GAGVSQSPSNKVTEKGKDVELRCDPISGHTALYWYRQSLGQGLEFLIYFQGNSAPDKSGLPSDRFSAERTGGSVSTLTIQRTQQEDSAVYLCASSERGGLLTQYFGPGTRLTVL.

This clonotype was counted ten times or more. This chain links TRBV12-3 or TRBV12-4 with TRBJ2-3; 9 nucleotides match TRBD2. CDR3 length equals 17 residues. V lost 6 bases to trimming and J lost 3 bases; unmatched junction nucleotides: 13. The DNA for the CDR3 is TGTGCCAGCAGCCCAACCCGGACTAGCGCAGGGACAGATACGCAGTATTTT. It yields the protein CASSPTRTSAGTDTQYF.

This chain connects TRBV29-1 to TRBJ2-5, with 10 bases aligning to TRBD2. Germline V gives CDR1 SQVTM, CDR2 ANQGSEA. CDR3 length equals 14 residues. The junction had 8 bases not matched to a gene; V was cut back by 2 bases and J by 8 bases. This CDR3 is CSVERLAGVLTQYF. CDR3 nucleotide sequence: TGCAGCGTTGAAAGGCTAGCGGGAGTGTTAACCCAGTACTTC.

V and J are TRBV7-9 and TRBJ2-7; D is unresolved. V was shortened by 5 bases and J by 2 bases, with 13 bases between the two germline ends. Germline lookup yields CDR1 SEHNR and CDR2 FQNEAQ (reference sequence). The CDR3 spans 14 residues. The DNA for the CDR3 is TGTGCCAGCAGCCACCCGAGTCGCACCTACGAGCAGTACTTC. Protein sequence: CASSHPSRTYEQYF.

This clonotype showed up just a few times. The V call is TRBV12-3 or TRBV12-4, the J call TRBJ2-7; TRBD2 agrees at 7 bases. The CDR3 length is 14 residues. Trimming cost V 6 bases and J 4 bases; bases outside gene matches: 9. The CDR3 is CASREAGYDYEQYF. CDR3 nucleotide sequence: TGTGCCAGCAGGGAAGCGGGATATGATTACGAGCAGTACTTC.

This clonotype was seen many times. CDR3 residues: CSANLGLAGGETQYF. In nucleotides, the CDR3 is TGCAGTGCCAATCTGGGACTAGCCGGGGGAGAGACCCAGTACTTC. The chain uses TRBV20-1 and TRBJ2-5, with 9 bases aligning to TRBD2. Germline-derived CDR1 and CDR2 are DFQATT and SNEGSKA (reference sequence). This CDR3 comprises 15 residues. The ends lost 6 bases at V and 4 bases at J; junction bases unmatched: 12.

This clonotype was found a few times. The genes are TRBV28 and TRBJ1-2, with D possibly being TRBD1 (6 bases). CDR1 MDHEN and CDR2 SYDVKM come from the germline V gene. Trimming took off 5 bases at V and 8 bases at J, with 18 bases between the two ends. This CDR3 spans 14 amino acids. CDR3 loop: CASSPLTDSRGYTF. The CDR3 DNA is TGTGCCAGCAGTCCCCTCACGGACAGTCGGGGCTACACCTTC.

V usage is TRBV29-1 and J usage is TRBJ2-5; the match to TRBD2 covers 11 bases. The germline V gene encodes CDR1 SQVTM and CDR2 ANQGSEA. With V trimmed by 5 bases and J by 5 bases, 7 bases remained unmatched. CDR3 length: 14 amino acids. CDR3 in amino acids: CSVWTSGLVETQYF. The CDR3 DNA reads as TGCAGCGTTTGGACTAGCGGGCTCGTCGAGACCCAGTACTTC.

This clonotype was detected ten times or more. The genes are TRBV6-4 and TRBJ2-6; D possibly corresponds to TRBD1 (5 bases). From germline, CDR1 is MRHNA and CDR2 SNTAGT. V lost 6 bases and J 3 bases, leaving 15 bases between the germline ends. The CDR3 sequence is 16 residues long. The CDR3 protein is CASSPQGRGGANVLTF. The CDR3 bases are TGTGCCAGCAGCCCCCAGGGTAGAGGTGGGGCCAACGTCCTGACTTTC.

This clonotype was detected ten times or more. The chain is built from TRBV2 and TRBJ2-3; 8 nucleotides align to TRBD1. The V gene's germline CDR1 is SNHLY and CDR2 FYNNEI. Trimming removed 3 bases from V and 2 bases from J; junction bases left unmatched: 10. The CDR3 consists of 17 residues. CDR3 coding DNA: TGTGCCAGCAGTGACCTAGCTCAGGGGGCCCTCACAGATACGCAGTATTTT. Protein product: CASSDLAQGALTDTQYF.

The gene calls are TRBV20-1 and TRBJ2-5, with 9 bases matching TRBD2. CDR3 length: 15 amino acids. Trimming cost V 5 bases and J 0 bases; bases outside gene matches: 7. CDR1 DFQATT and CDR2 SNEGSKA come from the germline V gene (reference sequence). CDR3 sequence reads: CSAPLAGRYQETQYF. The CDR3 nucleotides read TGCAGTGCTCCTCTAGCGGGGAGGTACCAAGAGACCCAGTACTTC.

This clonotype was seen many times. The chain employs TRBV5-1 and TRBJ2-7; tentatively, D is TRBD2 (6 bases). The V gene's germline CDR1 is SGHRS and CDR2 YFSETQ. The ends were cut back, 2 bases at V and 0 bases at J, with 9 bases in the middle. The CDR3 loop spans 14 amino acids. As DNA, the CDR3 is TGCGCCAGCAGCTTCTCCGGGAGCTCCTACGAGCAGTACTTC. Translation: CASSFSGSSYEQYF.

V is TRBV21-1 and J is TRBJ2-7; the table's D call, TRBD1, was not checked against the DNA. TRBV21-1 is a pseudogene. This CDR3 region has 21 residues. CDR3: CASSTWRGTGGKWCQSYEQYF. The CDR3 nucleotides read TGTGCCAGCAGCACGTGGAGGGGGACAGGGGGTAAGTGGTGTCAGTCCTACGAGCAGTACTTC.

This clonotype showed up just a few times. The chain is built from TRBV27 and TRBJ2-1; D perhaps matches TRBD1 (6 bases). Germline V CDR1 and CDR2: MNHEY, SMNVEV (reference sequence). The CDR3 length is 15 residues. Trimming removed 0 bases at V and 4 bases at J, with 10 bases between. This CDR3 reads CASSLSDSIYNEQFF. For the CDR3, the DNA is TGTGCCAGCAGTTTATCGGACAGCATTTACAATGAGCAGTTCTTC.

This clonotype was counted at least ten times. The rearrangement joins TRBV6-2 or TRBV6-3 to TRBJ2-4; 16 bases are shared with TRBD2. The CDR3 has 20 residues. V gave up 2 bases and J gave up 3 bases; unmatched junction bases: 10. Per germline, CDR1 MNHEY and CDR2 SVGEGT. The CDR3 spells CASSYPTGLAGGLVKNIQYF. The CDR3, as DNA: TGTGCCAGCAGTTACCCAACGGGACTAGCGGGGGGGCTTGTCAAAAACATTCAGTACTTC.